What follows are 16 T cell receptor beta chains derived from one specimen sequenced in a study of blood T cell repertoires in COVID-19. Sequenced by immunoSEQ multiplex PCR; TCRdb stores in-frame clones only, minus some. The repertoire consists of about 73,000 clones, with 81% occurring once and the leading ten covering 20%. Specimen: peripheral blood. The receptors originated from a woman in her 70s with acute or convalescent COVID-19.

The chain recombines TRBV3-1 (or the pseudogene TRBV3-2) with TRBJ2-3, with a tentative D call TRBD2 (6 bases). V was shortened by 4 bases and J by 3 bases, with 14 bases between the two germline ends. Germline CDR1 reads LGHDT; CDR2 reads YNNKEL (reference sequence). This CDR3 contains 15 residues. CDR3 nucleotides: TGTGCCAGCAGCCGGAGGGAGAGGGCGACAGATACGCAGTATTTT. This sequence encodes CASSRRERATDTQYF.

The DNA of the CDR3 is TGTGCCAGCAGTCCCTCGCGGGCAGACTATGGCTACACCTTC. This translates into CASSPSRADYGYTF. The V gene is TRBV27, the J gene TRBJ1-2; no firm D call. CDR3 length equals 14 residues. Germline V CDR1 and CDR2: MNHEY, SMNVEV (reference sequence). V lost 5 bases and J lost 3, with 13 bases in between.

V is TRBV4-1 and J is TRBJ2-3; no definite D call. The CDR3 is 15 amino acids. Germline V gene lookup returns CDR1 MGHRA and CDR2 YSYEKL. Trimming pared 1 base from V and 0 bases from J, leaving 8 bases between. The CDR3: CASSQVLDSTDTQYF. As DNA, the CDR3 is TGCGCCAGCAGCCAAGTTCTAGACAGCACAGATACGCAGTATTTT.

V usage is TRBV29-1 and J usage is TRBJ2-7; tentative D call: TRBD2 (6 bases). CDR1 and CDR2 from the germline V gene are SQVTM and ANQGSEA. The germline V and J ends were trimmed by 4 bases and 0 bases, with 16 bases remaining between them. There are 15 residues in the CDR3. CDR3 sequence reads: CSVAGGTLSSYEQYF. In DNA, the CDR3 is TGCAGCGTTGCTGGGGGGACGTTGAGCTCCTACGAGCAGTACTTC.

In its sample, this clone was seen once. V gene TRBV9 combines with J gene TRBJ1-1; 9 bases line up with TRBD1. The germline gives CDR1 SGDLS, CDR2 YYNGEE. The CDR3 loop spans 14 amino acids. The J segment lost 11 bases and the V segment lost 0 bases, leaving 8 bases of the junction unmatched. The CDR3 region has the DNA TGTGCCAGCAGCGTAGGGGACAGGGTCGTAGGGGCTTTCTTT. Amino acids: CASSVGDRVVGAFF.

The gene calls are TRBV28 and TRBJ1-5; TRBD1 matches at 8 bases. Germline loops: CDR1 MDHEN, CDR2 SYDVKM. Trimming removed 7 bases from V and 5 bases from J; junction bases left unmatched: 13. The CDR3 sequence is 16 residues long. The CDR3 reads CASTLGQGWGDQPQHF. CDR3 bases: TGTGCCAGCACCCTAGGACAGGGTTGGGGAGATCAGCCCCAGCATTTT.

The V call is TRBV29-1, the J call TRBJ2-2, with unresolved D. The ends were cut back, 4 bases at V and 1 base at J, with 7 bases in the middle. This CDR3 is built from 13 residues. Germline assignment: CDR1 SQVTM and CDR2 ANQGSEA. CDR3 protein: CSVGSGNTGELFF. The CDR3 nucleotides are TGCAGCGTTGGATCGGGGAACACCGGGGAGCTGTTTTTT.

This chain links TRBV11-3 with TRBJ2-2, with D hard to call. Germline CDR1 and CDR2: SGHNT and YENEEA. This CDR3 spans 16 amino acids. Deletions cut 5 bases from V and 2 bases from J, with 15 bases between. The CDR3 DNA reads as TGTGCCAGCAGCCCTGGAGTTGCGGTCAACACCGGGGAGCTGTTTTTT. It codes for CASSPGVAVNTGELFF.

This rearrangement joins TRBV3-1 (or the pseudogene TRBV3-2) to TRBJ2-1, with 10 bases fitting TRBD2. The CDR3 has 16 residues. The junction had 7 bases not matched to a gene; V was cut back by 4 bases and J by 4 bases. Germline-derived CDR1 and CDR2 are LGHDT and YNNKEL (reference sequence). In nucleotides, the CDR3 is TGTGCCAGCAGCCTCCTTGGACTAGCGGTTTACAATGAGCAGTTCTTC. Its translation is CASSLLGLAVYNEQFF.

The chain has TRBV11-2 and TRBJ2-1, with D possibly matching TRBD1 (6 bases). Trimming removed 6 bases from V and 7 bases from J, with 19 bases in between. The germline gives CDR1 SGHAT, CDR2 FQNNGV. This CDR3 has 15 residues. CDR3 protein: CASRQWGQSRNEQFF. The CDR3 DNA reads TGTGCCAGCAGGCAGTGGGGACAAAGTAGGAATGAGCAGTTCTTC.

V and J are TRBV19 and TRBJ2-1; no firm D call. This CDR3 has 12 amino acids. Germline CDR1 and CDR2: LNHDA and SQIVND (reference sequence). Trimming pared 4 bases from V and 13 bases from J, leaving 14 bases between. CDR3 in DNA: TGTGCCAGTAGTACCCAAGTGGGCCGACAGTTCTTC. Its translation: CASSTQVGRQFF.

This sequence joins TRBV7-8 and TRBJ1-6, with D possibly being TRBD1 (5 bases). Germline CDR1 reads SGHVS; CDR2 reads FQNEAQ. CDR3 length: 13 residues. The ends were cut back, 5 bases at V and 10 bases at J, with 12 bases in the middle. The CDR3 sequence: CASSRLAGSPLHF. The CDR3 DNA is TGTGCCAGCAGCCGCCTGGCAGGGTCACCCCTCCACTTT.

This sequence joins TRBV23-1 and TRBJ1-1; no reliable D call. TRBV23-1 is known as an ORF, though its function is uncertain. V gave up 0 bases and J gave up 2 bases, with 16 bases separating them. The CDR3 length is 17 residues. The CDR3 DNA is TGCGCCAGCAGTCAATCGCCTTACATTGGCCCTAACACTGAAGCTTTCTTT. It codes for CASSQSPYIGPNTEAFF.

This clone occurred once. This chain joins TRBV6-5 and TRBJ2-1, with 7 bases that match TRBD2. Germline CDR1 and CDR2: MNHEY and SVGAGI. The V segment lost 6 bases and the J segment 5 bases; nucleotides outside the gene matches: 4. The CDR3 is 13 residues long. CDR3 sequence reads: CASSRAGDNEQFF. CDR3 DNA sequence: TGTGCCAGCAGCCGGGCGGGGGACAATGAGCAGTTCTTC.

A single count supports this clone. CDR3 protein: CASSYSGTGGAETQYF. The DNA for the CDR3 is TGTGCCAGCAGCTACTCCGGGACAGGGGGCGCCGAGACCCAGTACTTC. The rearrangement links TRBV11-2 to TRBJ2-5; TRBD1 matches 12 bases. Trimming removed 4 bases from V and 5 bases from J; junction bases left unmatched: 8. The germline V gene has CDR1 SGHAT and CDR2 FQNNGV. The CDR3 has 16 amino acids.

The chain recombines TRBV23-1 with TRBJ2-7; 7 bases line up with TRBD1. TRBV23-1 has ORF status, its function being uncertain. The CDR3 totals 16 residues. V shed 6 bases, J shed 4 bases, and the junction held 15 bases outside the gene matches. CDR3 sequence (DNA): TGCGCCAGCAGCGCCCTAATCGCCGGGACAGTGTACGAGCAGTACTTC. Translation gives CASSALIAGTVYEQYF.